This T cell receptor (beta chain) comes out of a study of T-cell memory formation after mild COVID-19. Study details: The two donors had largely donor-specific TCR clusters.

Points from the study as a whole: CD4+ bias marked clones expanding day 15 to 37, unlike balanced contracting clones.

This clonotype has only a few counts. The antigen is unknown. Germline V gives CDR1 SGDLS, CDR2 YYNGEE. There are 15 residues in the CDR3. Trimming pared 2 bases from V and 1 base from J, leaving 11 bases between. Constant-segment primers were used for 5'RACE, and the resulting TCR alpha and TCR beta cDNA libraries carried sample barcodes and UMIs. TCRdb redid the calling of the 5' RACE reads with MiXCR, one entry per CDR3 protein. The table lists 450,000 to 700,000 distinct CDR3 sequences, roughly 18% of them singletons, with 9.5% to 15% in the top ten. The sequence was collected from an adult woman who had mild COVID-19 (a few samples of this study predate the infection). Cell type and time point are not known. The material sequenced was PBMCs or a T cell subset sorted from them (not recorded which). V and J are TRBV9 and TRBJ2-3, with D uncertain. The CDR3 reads CASSVLDRGTDTQYF. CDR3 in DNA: TGTGCCAGCAGCGTTTTGGACCGTGGCACAGATACGCAGTATTTT.